The rows below give T cell receptor beta chains drawn from one sample of a study of blood T cell repertoires in COVID-19. The data were produced by immunoSEQ multiplex PCR, yet TCRdb's version contains in-frame clones alone and is incomplete. The sample consists of a few hundred thousand clones, approximately 80% of them appearing once. Source material: peripheral blood. The source of these receptors is a middle-aged man who had recovered from COVID-19. Each CDR3 is given with its conserved first and last residue. Each record gives: clone size, D gene, V gene, J gene, CDR3 protein, CDR3 DNA. D genes are given only for firm matches. Not all rows give a size; the values are once, few, many and, for expanded clones, a class.

abundance: -; d_gene: -; v_gene: TRBV7-8; j_gene: TRBJ2-5; CDR3aa: CASSLVGRGFQETQYF; CDR3nt: TGTGCCAGCAGCTTAGTTGGCAGGGGCTTCCAAGAGACCCAGTACTTC
abundance: once; d_gene: TRBD1; v_gene: TRBV7-9; j_gene: TRBJ1-3; CDR3aa: CASSPGDRASGNTIYF; CDR3nt: TGTGCCAGCAGCCCGGGGGACAGGGCCTCTGGAAACACCATATATTTT
abundance: -; d_gene: -; v_gene: TRBV30; j_gene: TRBJ1-3; CDR3aa: CAWSPPRVDSAGNTIYF; CDR3nt: TGTGCCTGGAGTCCCCCCCGGGTCGACTCCGCGGGAAACACCATATATTTT
abundance: -; d_gene: TRBD2; v_gene: TRBV5-5; j_gene: TRBJ2-7; CDR3aa: CASSSTTSGFSYEQYF; CDR3nt: TGTGCCAGCAGCTCGACTACTAGCGGCTTCTCCTACGAGCAGTACTTC
abundance: few; d_gene: -; v_gene: TRBV24-1; j_gene: TRBJ2-5; CDR3aa: CATSDPAGETQYF; CDR3nt: TGTGCCACCAGTGATCCCGCGGGAGAGACCCAGTACTTC
abundance: -; d_gene: -; v_gene: TRBV18; j_gene: TRBJ2-5; CDR3aa: CASSRSNLGASETQYF; CDR3nt: TGTGCCAGCTCACGCTCCAATTTAGGGGCCAGCGAGACCCAGTACTTC
abundance: few; d_gene: -; v_gene: TRBV29-1; j_gene: TRBJ1-3; CDR3aa: CSVPRGNTIYF; CDR3nt: TGCAGCGTGCCCAGAGGAAACACCATATATTTT
abundance: -; d_gene: -; v_gene: TRBV10-1; j_gene: TRBJ1-1; CDR3aa: CASSAGSTSAFTEAFF; CDR3nt: TGCGCCAGCAGCGCCGGGTCAACCTCCGCTTTCACTGAAGCTTTCTTT
abundance: -; d_gene: TRBD1; v_gene: TRBV19; j_gene: TRBJ2-7; CDR3aa: CASSSTGTGGSYEQYF; CDR3nt: TGTGCCAGTAGTTCCACCGGGACAGGGGGCTCCTACGAGCAGTACTTC
abundance: -; d_gene: -; v_gene: TRBV21-1; j_gene: TRBJ2-7; CDR3aa: CASSTPSPGQSLSYEQYF; CDR3nt: TGTGCCAGCAGCACCCCATCCCCGGGACAGAGCCTCTCCTACGAGCAGTACTTC
abundance: -; d_gene: -; v_gene: TRBV11-2; j_gene: TRBJ1-2; CDR3aa: CASSLVQGSYGYTF; CDR3nt: TGTGCCAGCAGCTTAGTGCAGGGGTCCTATGGCTACACCTTC
abundance: -; d_gene: TRBD1; v_gene: TRBV13; j_gene: TRBJ2-7; CDR3aa: CASSSGTGVGYEQYF; CDR3nt: TGTGCCAGCAGCTCCGGGACAGGGGTGGGGTACGAGCAGTACTTC
abundance: -; d_gene: TRBD1; v_gene: TRBV19; j_gene: TRBJ2-1; CDR3aa: CASSLGTGGYNEQFF; CDR3nt: TGTGCCAGTAGTCTAGGGACAGGGGGTTACAATGAGCAGTTCTTC
abundance: -; d_gene: TRBD1; v_gene: TRBV7-9; j_gene: TRBJ2-1; CDR3aa: CASSSTGALLLNEQFF; CDR3nt: TGTGCCAGCAGCTCAACAGGGGCCCTCTTACTCAATGAGCAGTTCTTC
abundance: -; d_gene: -; v_gene: TRBV4-1; j_gene: TRBJ2-7; CDR3aa: CASSRDVGEALIYEQYF; CDR3nt: TGCGCCAGCAGCCGGGACGTTGGGGAGGCCCTAATCTACGAGCAGTACTTC
abundance: -; d_gene: -; v_gene: TRBV5-1; j_gene: TRBJ1-6; CDR3aa: CASSLAGQRYNSPLHF; CDR3nt: TGCGCCAGCAGCTTGGCCGGACAGAGGTATAATTCACCCCTCCACTTT
abundance: -; d_gene: -; v_gene: TRBV29-1; j_gene: TRBJ1-1; CDR3aa: CSVEDSAGNFEAFF; CDR3nt: TGCAGCGTTGAAGATTCGGCGGGGAATTTTGAAGCTTTCTTT
abundance: -; d_gene: TRBD1; v_gene: TRBV7-7; j_gene: TRBJ2-1; CDR3aa: CASSLGTGYFAEQFF; CDR3nt: TGTGCTAGCAGCTTGGGGACAGGGTATTTCGCTGAGCAGTTCTTC
abundance: -; d_gene: TRBD1; v_gene: TRBV9; j_gene: TRBJ2-7; CDR3aa: CASSVDDRVVSYEQYF; CDR3nt: TGTGCCAGCAGCGTAGACGACAGGGTGGTCTCCTACGAGCAGTACTTC
abundance: -; d_gene: -; v_gene: TRBV12-5; j_gene: TRBJ1-1; CDR3aa: CASGFAAGSNTEAFF; CDR3nt: TGTGCTAGTGGTTTCGCTGCGGGATCTAACACTGAAGCTTTCTTT
abundance: -; d_gene: -; v_gene: TRBV30; j_gene: TRBJ2-7; CDR3aa: CAWSVGSLGDEQYF; CDR3nt: TGTGCCTGGAGTGTAGGGAGCCTCGGGGACGAGCAGTACTTC
abundance: -; d_gene: TRBD1; v_gene: TRBV5-5; j_gene: TRBJ1-4; CDR3aa: CASSEPGQGYEKLFF; CDR3nt: TGTGCCAGCAGCGAGCCGGGACAGGGATATGAAAAACTGTTTTTT
abundance: -; d_gene: TRBD2; v_gene: TRBV4-1; j_gene: TRBJ2-7; CDR3aa: CASSPIPGGPYEQYF; CDR3nt: TGCGCCAGCAGCCCAATTCCGGGGGGGCCCTACGAGCAGTACTTC
abundance: once; d_gene: -; v_gene: TRBV3-1/TRBV3-2; j_gene: TRBJ2-7; CDR3aa: CASSQDATPSYEQYF; CDR3nt: TGTGCCAGCAGCCAAGATGCAACACCCTCCTACGAGCAGTACTTC
abundance: once; d_gene: -; v_gene: TRBV5-6; j_gene: TRBJ2-7; CDR3aa: CASSLATLPYEQYF; CDR3nt: TGTGCCAGCAGCTTGGCGACTCTTCCCTACGAGCAGTACTTC
abundance: -; d_gene: TRBD1; v_gene: TRBV6-5; j_gene: TRBJ1-4; CDR3aa: CASSYLSGGPNEKLFF; CDR3nt: TGTGCCAGCAGTTACTTGTCAGGGGGCCCAAATGAAAAACTGTTTTTT
abundance: -; d_gene: -; v_gene: TRBV7-8; j_gene: TRBJ1-1; CDR3aa: CASSFEGTLNTEAFF; CDR3nt: TGTGCCAGCAGCTTTGAGGGCACCTTGAACACTGAAGCTTTCTTT
abundance: -; d_gene: -; v_gene: TRBV6-9; j_gene: TRBJ1-6; CDR3aa: CASSYSKLFSSYNSPLHF; CDR3nt: TGTGCCAGCAGTTATTCGAAACTATTTAGCTCCTATAATTCACCCCTCCACTTT
abundance: -; d_gene: TRBD1; v_gene: TRBV18; j_gene: TRBJ2-5; CDR3aa: CASSSAGGQTQYF; CDR3nt: TGTGCCAGCTCATCGGCAGGGGGCCAGACCCAGTACTTC
abundance: -; d_gene: -; v_gene: TRBV2; j_gene: TRBJ2-7; CDR3aa: CASSPGQGSYEQYF; CDR3nt: TGTGCCAGCAGCCCGGGACAAGGTTCCTACGAGCAGTACTTC
abundance: -; d_gene: TRBD1; v_gene: TRBV19; j_gene: TRBJ2-7; CDR3aa: CASSIGTGGSSYEQYF; CDR3nt: TGTGCCAGTAGTATTGGGACAGGGGGGAGCTCCTACGAGCAGTACTTC
abundance: once; d_gene: TRBD1; v_gene: TRBV19; j_gene: TRBJ2-5; CDR3aa: CASSQGQGVTQYF; CDR3nt: TGTGCCAGTAGCCAAGGACAGGGGGTGACCCAGTACTTC
abundance: -; d_gene: -; v_gene: TRBV15; j_gene: TRBJ1-2; CDR3aa: CATSSLANYGYTF; CDR3nt: TGTGCCACCAGCAGCCTAGCTAACTATGGCTACACCTTC
abundance: -; d_gene: -; v_gene: TRBV7-9; j_gene: TRBJ2-7; CDR3aa: CASSFNYEQYF; CDR3nt: TGTGCCAGCAGCTTCAACTACGAGCAGTACTTC
abundance: -; d_gene: -; v_gene: TRBV7-2; j_gene: TRBJ2-1; CDR3aa: CASSLYGAEEQFF; CDR3nt: TGTGCCAGCAGCTTATATGGTGCGGAGGAACAGTTCTTC
abundance: -; d_gene: -; v_gene: TRBV6-5; j_gene: TRBJ2-1; CDR3aa: CASSSVDTYNEQFF; CDR3nt: TGTGCCAGCAGTTCAGTCGATACCTACAATGAGCAGTTCTTC
abundance: -; d_gene: -; v_gene: TRBV19; j_gene: TRBJ1-5; CDR3aa: CASSIVGGGDQPQHF; CDR3nt: TGTGCCAGTAGTATAGTGGGTGGAGGGGACCAGCCCCAGCATTTT
abundance: -; d_gene: -; v_gene: TRBV19; j_gene: TRBJ1-1; CDR3aa: CASSTRGYTEAFF; CDR3nt: TGTGCCAGTAGTACGAGGGGGTACACTGAAGCTTTCTTT
abundance: -; d_gene: -; v_gene: TRBV7-2; j_gene: TRBJ2-1; CDR3aa: CASSLIRGNEQFF; CDR3nt: TGTGCCAGCAGCTTAATACGGGGCAATGAGCAGTTCTTC
abundance: -; d_gene: -; v_gene: TRBV24-1; j_gene: TRBJ2-1; CDR3aa: CATSDLFGEQFF; CDR3nt: TGTGCCACCAGTGATTTATTCGGTGAGCAGTTCTTC
abundance: few; d_gene: TRBD1; v_gene: TRBV3-1/TRBV3-2; j_gene: TRBJ1-1; CDR3aa: CASSPQPVGTADTEAFF; CDR3nt: TGTGCCAGCAGCCCACAGCCCGTTGGGACAGCGGACACTGAAGCTTTCTTT
abundance: -; d_gene: TRBD2; v_gene: TRBV5-4; j_gene: TRBJ2-1; CDR3aa: CASSSRAGGPGNEQFF; CDR3nt: TGTGCCAGCAGCTCAAGGGCGGGAGGGCCAGGGAATGAGCAGTTCTTC
abundance: -; d_gene: TRBD1; v_gene: TRBV3-1/TRBV3-2; j_gene: TRBJ2-7; CDR3aa: CASSSDRAGVIGEQYF; CDR3nt: TGTGCCAGCAGCTCGGACAGGGCGGGTGTAATAGGCGAGCAGTACTTC
abundance: -; d_gene: -; v_gene: TRBV12-3/TRBV12-4; j_gene: TRBJ2-7; CDR3aa: CASSLTGYEQYF; CDR3nt: TGTGCCAGCAGTTTAACGGGTTACGAGCAGTACTTC
abundance: -; d_gene: -; v_gene: TRBV4-3; j_gene: TRBJ1-4; CDR3aa: CASSPNIGGDNEKLFF; CDR3nt: TGCGCCAGCAGCCCTAATATAGGGGGAGATAATGAAAAACTGTTTTTT